This TCR beta chain was captured by sequencing in a study of T cell responses to AZD1222 COVID-19 vaccine. Whole-study results and caveats: The study sampled repertoires only after the peak T cell response. Seropositive AZD1222 recipients at baseline numbered only six or seven.

Comment on this clone: Antigen specificity is unknown.

In germline, CDR1 is KGHDR, CDR2 SFDVKD. The CDR3 extends over 13 amino acids. The V gene lost 7 bases and the J gene lost 4 bases, with 10 bases spanning the gap. Here immunoSEQ multiplex PCR was the method, and the copy in TCRdb shows in-frame clones only, minus some. This table holds around 160,000 clones, around 83% found once. The chain has TRBV24-1 and TRBJ1-5; D perhaps matches TRBD1 (6 bases). The origin of this receptor is an adult in good health. The starting material was peripheral blood, obtained on day 0 of MenACWY control vaccination. The CDR3 reads CATRNRDNQPQHF. The CDR3 DNA sequence: TGTGCCACCAGGAACAGGGATAATCAGCCCCAGCATTTT.